This T cell receptor (beta chain) was identified in a study of long-term antiretroviral therapy in people with HIV. Notes on the study in general: Clones that had undergone expansion before ART dominated the repertoire at all time points.

The immunoSEQ assay was v3.0, run at survey level. Measured with immunoSEQ multiplex PCR; TCRdb has only the in-frame clones, and not every one. The sample has around 29,000 clones, less than 85% seen once. Worth noting for this clone: Antigen unknown.

Germline CDR1 is SGHRS and CDR2 is YFSETQ. There are 16 residues in the CDR3. V trimming: 5 bases; J trimming: 0 bases; junction bases outside the gene matches: 9. At least one PBMC sample before ART and at least two after were required. This receptor was obtained from a man aged 40-55 years with HIV. The chain combines TRBV5-1 with TRBJ2-7; 9 bases match TRBD2. Sample: unsorted PBMCs, taken 0.3 years after starting antiretroviral therapy. In DNA, the CDR3 is TGCGCCAGCAGTTCCCTAGCGGGACCGAGCTCCTACGAGCAGTACTTC. Translation: CASSSLAGPSSYEQYF.